These 18 T cell receptor beta chains originate from one sample sequenced in a study of blood T cell repertoires in COVID-19. Assay used: immunoSEQ multiplex PCR; TCRdb lists only in-frame clones, some missing. This table has 160,000 or so clones, around 75% appearing once. Sequencing was done on a sample of peripheral blood. These receptors all stem from an elderly woman with acute or convalescent COVID-19.

This chain links TRBV5-1 with TRBJ2-5; D ambiguous. The CDR3 is made up of 11 amino acids. Germline values: CDR1 SGHRS, CDR2 YFSETQ. V shed 4 bases and J shed 4 bases, with 5 bases lying between them. The CDR3, as DNA: TGCGCCAGCAGCCCCGGAGAGACCCAGTACTTC. As protein: CASSPGETQYF.

CDR3 nucleotides: TGTGCCAGCACCCGTGACAGGGTGGGGAACACTGAAGCTTTCTTT. Its protein is CASTRDRVGNTEAFF. The rearrangement joins TRBV7-8 to TRBJ1-1; TRBD1 matches 7 bases. The germline V gene has CDR1 SGHVS and CDR2 FQNEAQ. After removal of 7 bases from V and 1 base from J, the junction contained 9 bases not matched to a gene. CDR3 size: 15 residues. The full variable domain, its missing parts supplied by reference TRBV7-8 and TRBJ1-1, is GAGVSQSPRYKVAKRGQDVALRCDPISGHVSLFWYQQALGQGPEFLTYFQNEAQLDKSGLPSDRFFAERPEGSVSTLKIQRTQQEDSAVYLCASTRDRVGNTEAFFGQGTRLTVV.

This chain uses TRBV5-8 with TRBJ1-2, with a tentative D call TRBD1 (5 bases). The germline V gene encodes CDR1 SGHTS and CDR2 YDEGEE. CDR3 size: 12 residues. V was cut by 6 bases and J by 2 bases, with 8 bases left in between. CDR3 sequence (DNA): TGTGCCAGCAACGCAGGGAACTATGGCTACACCTTC. It specifies CASNAGNYGYTF.

The chain carries TRBV5-1 and TRBJ2-7; 9 nucleotides agree with TRBD1. This CDR3 spans 15 amino acids. The junction had 11 bases not matched to a gene; V was cut back by 5 bases and J by 5 bases. Germline V gene data show CDR1 as SGHRS and CDR2 as YFSETQ. CDR3 coding DNA: TGCGCCAGCAGAGAGTCCGGGACAGGGTTCAACGAGCAGTACTTC. As protein: CASRESGTGFNEQYF.

This chain uses TRBV7-8 with TRBJ1-2; TRBD1 is a possible D gene (6 bases). Trimming left V 8 bases short and J 8 bases short, with 18 bases between. CDR1 and CDR2 from the germline V gene are SGHVS and FQNEAQ. The CDR3 loop spans 13 amino acids. In nucleotides, the CDR3 is TGTGCCAGCCCCAACCGGGGGGCTCTGGGCTACACCTTC. Translating gives CASPNRGALGYTF.

The rearrangement uses TRBV5-4 and TRBJ1-3; 8 bases align to TRBD1. V trimming: 3 bases; J trimming: 6 bases; junction bases outside the gene matches: 5. Germline values: CDR1 SGHNT, CDR2 YYREEE (reference sequence). The CDR3 sequence is 14 residues long. The chain's CDR3 is CASSWDRLANTIYF. For the CDR3, the DNA is TGTGCCAGCAGCTGGGACAGGTTGGCAAACACCATATATTTT.

The V gene is TRBV5-5, the J gene TRBJ1-2, with 10 bases that match TRBD1. Germline trimming cut 0 bases from V and 3 bases from J; bases unmatched to any gene: 8. In germline, CDR1 is SGHKS, CDR2 YYEKEE (reference sequence). The CDR3 runs to 17 residues. CDR3 in DNA: TGTGCCAGCAGCTTGGAGGTCGGGGACAGGGGCCACTATGGCTACACCTTC. It translates to CASSLEVGDRGHYGYTF.

The chain combines TRBV5-1 with TRBJ1-1; unclear D gene. V was shortened by 0 bases and J by 1 base, with 7 bases between the two germline ends. Germline V lookup: CDR1 SGHRS, CDR2 YFSETQ. The CDR3 consists of 14 residues. The DNA of the CDR3 is TGCGCCAGCAGCTTGGTTTCAGGGAACACTGAAGCTTTCTTT. It specifies CASSLVSGNTEAFF. Filled out from reference TRBV5-1 and TRBJ1-1, the complete variable domain reads KAGVTQTPRYLIKTRGQQVTLSCSPISGHRSVSWYQQTPGQGLQFLFEYFSETQRNKGNFPGRFSGRQFSNSRSEMNVSTLELGDSALYLCASSLVSGNTEAFFGQGTRLTVV.

This clone has just one count. This sequence joins TRBV20-1 and TRBJ1-6; D perhaps matches TRBD1 (5 bases). Trimming took 3 bases from V and 6 from J, leaving 12 bases between them. Germline CDR1 and CDR2: DFQATT and SNEGSKA (reference sequence). CDR3 length: 14 amino acids. CDR3 amino acids: CSASLGGSNSPLHF. The CDR3 bases are TGCAGTGCTAGTCTGGGGGGGAGTAATTCACCCCTCCACTTT.

This clone has just a few counts. The V gene is TRBV5-6, the J gene TRBJ2-3; D unclear. V lost 1 base and J lost 0, with 3 bases in between. This CDR3 has 13 residues. CDR1 and CDR2 (germline): SGHDT, YYEEEE. CDR3 nucleotide sequence: TGTGCCAGCAGCTTGCTAAGCACAGATACGCAGTATTTT. This codes for CASSLLSTDTQYF.

The genes are TRBV12-5 and TRBJ2-7, with a tentative D call TRBD1 (6 bases). In germline, CDR1 is LGHNT, CDR2 FRNRAP. The CDR3 is 13 amino acids. V was clipped by 3 bases and J by 6 bases, with 12 bases between them. CDR3 residues: CASGLPGQFEQYF. In DNA, the CDR3 is TGTGCTAGTGGTTTACCCGGACAGTTCGAGCAGTACTTC.

This chain joins TRBV6-6 and TRBJ1-2; D remains unclear. V dropped 0 bases and J dropped 8 bases, with 16 bases sitting between them. The CDR3 extends over 15 amino acids. The germline V gene encodes CDR1 MNHNY and CDR2 SVGAGI (reference sequence). In nucleotides, the CDR3 is TGTGCCAGCAGTTACTCGGAGTCTGGAAAGGAGGGCTACACCTTC. As protein: CASSYSESGKEGYTF.

The V and J genes are TRBV2 and TRBJ2-3; the match to TRBD2 covers 15 bases. Germline CDR1 is SNHLY and CDR2 is FYNNEI. The CDR3 extends over 16 amino acids. V lost 5 bases and J lost 6; bases outside the gene matches: 6. DNA of the CDR3: TGTGCCAGCAGTACCCCGGGACTAGCGGGGGGTGATACGCAGTATTTT. Translated: CASSTPGLAGGDTQYF. The complete variable domain, with remaining parts taken from reference TRBV2 and TRBJ2-3, reads EPEVTQTPSHQVTQMGQEVILRCVPISNHLYFYWYRQILGQKVEFLVSFYNNEISEKSEIFDDQFSVERPDGSNFTLKIRSTKLEDSAMYFCASSTPGLAGGDTQYFGPGTRLTVL.

The J gene is TRBJ2-3, the V gene TRBV27, with 15 bases aligning to TRBD2. CDR3 size: 15 residues. Germline loops: CDR1 MNHEY, CDR2 SMNVEV (reference sequence). V dropped 7 bases and J dropped 5; count of bases not matched to a gene: 4. CDR3 nucleotide sequence: TGTGCCAGCACCGGACTAGCGGGAGGGTTAGATACGCAGTATTTT. Protein: CASTGLAGGLDTQYF.

On this clone itself: In the same sample, other DNA sequences code for this CDR3. J is TRBJ2-7 and V is TRBV7-9, with TRBD1 as a possible D gene (6 bases). This CDR3 has 14 amino acids. Deletions cut 0 bases from V and 0 bases from J, with 6 bases between. Germline V lookup: CDR1 SEHNR, CDR2 FQNEAQ (reference sequence). CDR3 DNA: TGTGCCAGCAGCTTAGCAGGGGGCTCCTACGAGCAGTACTTC. Residues: CASSLAGGSYEQYF.

This sequence joins TRBV6-6 and TRBJ1-5; 8 bases agree with TRBD1. J gave up 6 bases and V 6 bases, and 13 bases lay outside the gene matches. The CDR3 spans 16 residues. Germline values: CDR1 MNHNY, CDR2 SVGAGI (reference sequence). This chain's CDR3 is CASSPYGQGGGQPQHF. The CDR3 bases are TGTGCCAGCAGCCCTTACGGACAGGGAGGAGGTCAGCCCCAGCATTTT.

The chain combines TRBV10-3 with TRBJ2-1; 7 nucleotides line up with TRBD2. The CDR3 runs 20 residues. Germline V gene data show CDR1 as ENHRY and CDR2 as SYGVKD. V shed 7 bases, J shed 7 bases, and the junction held 28 bases outside the gene matches. CDR3 amino acids: CAIKERNGGSGEHPSNEQFF. The CDR3 DNA follows: TGTGCCATCAAGGAACGAAATGGGGGGAGCGGGGAACATCCCTCTAATGAGCAGTTCTTC.

This rearrangement joins TRBV27 to TRBJ2-7; the match to TRBD2 covers 8 bases. The germline V gene encodes CDR1 MNHEY and CDR2 SMNVEV (reference sequence). V gave up 6 bases and J gave up 2 bases; unmatched junction bases: 15. The CDR3 has 17 amino acids. CDR3 region: CASSPFYITSGTYEQYF. CDR3 coding DNA: TGTGCCAGCAGCCCTTTTTATATCACTAGCGGCACCTACGAGCAGTACTTC.